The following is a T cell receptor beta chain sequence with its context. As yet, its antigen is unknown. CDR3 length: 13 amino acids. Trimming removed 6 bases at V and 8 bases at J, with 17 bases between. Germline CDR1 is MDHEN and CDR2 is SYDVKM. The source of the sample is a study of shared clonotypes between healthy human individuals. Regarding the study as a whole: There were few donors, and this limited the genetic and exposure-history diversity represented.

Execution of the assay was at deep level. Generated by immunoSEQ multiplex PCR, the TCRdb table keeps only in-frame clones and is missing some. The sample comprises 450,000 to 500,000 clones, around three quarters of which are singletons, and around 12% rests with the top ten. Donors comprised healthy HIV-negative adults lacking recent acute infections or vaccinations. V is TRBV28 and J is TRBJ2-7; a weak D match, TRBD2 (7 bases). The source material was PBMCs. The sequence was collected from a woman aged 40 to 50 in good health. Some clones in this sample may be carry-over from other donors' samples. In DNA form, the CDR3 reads TGTGCCAGCAGCCCCGGAGGGGGGGTGAAGCAGTACTTC. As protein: CASSPGGGVKQYF.